This passage covers 29 T cell receptor beta chains from one sample sequenced in a study of early T cells in non-severe SARS-CoV-2 infection. TCRdb called the 5' RACE reads again in MiXCR, with one record for every CDR3 protein. The data show tens of thousands of distinct CDR3 sequences, 3.5% to 5% seen once. Source material: whole blood. Receptor source: an adult who was a healthcare worker with PCR-confirmed SARS-CoV-2 infection or an uninfected control (not recorded which).

This clonotype has at least ten counts. The gene calls are TRBV5-6 and TRBJ1-5; D remains unclear. V was pared by 0 bases and J by 1 base, with 14 bases between. The CDR3 sequence is 17 residues long. Germline V gene lookup returns CDR1 SGHDT and CDR2 YYEEEE. CDR3 region: CASSLGRDFYSNQPQHF. The CDR3 nucleotides read TGTGCCAGCAGCTTGGGACGAGACTTTTACAGCAATCAGCCCCAGCATTTT.

This clonotype came up many times. This chain connects TRBV11-2 to TRBJ2-7; TRBD2 agrees at 10 bases. The CDR3 runs to 15 residues. The J segment lost 1 base and the V segment lost 5 bases, leaving 5 bases of the junction unmatched. Germline V gives CDR1 SGHAT, CDR2 FQNNGV. For the CDR3, the DNA is TGTGCCAGCAGCCGTACTAGCGGGGCTTCCTACGAGCAGTACTTC. It encodes CASSRTSGASYEQYF.

This clonotype was detected many times. The genes are TRBV28 and TRBJ2-6; no definite D call. The germline CDR1 and CDR2 sequences are MDHEN and SYDVKM. The CDR3 runs 14 residues. V was pared by 8 bases and J by 3 bases, with 11 bases between. The CDR3 protein is CASSAGVGANVLTF. In nucleotides, the CDR3 is TGTGCCAGCTCAGCCGGCGTTGGGGCCAACGTCCTGACTTTC. The full variable domain, in which reference TRBV28 and TRBJ2-6 provide the parts outside the CDR3, is DVKVTQSSRYLVKRTGEKVFLECVQDMDHENMFWYRQDPGLGLRLIYFSYDVKMKEKGDIPEGYSVSREKKERFSLILESASTNQTSMYLCASSAGVGANVLTFGAGSRLTVL.

This clonotype was recorded many times. The genes are TRBV6-2 or TRBV6-3 and TRBJ2-1; 9 nucleotides agree with TRBD2. The CDR3 runs 15 residues. The trim removed 4 bases at V and 6 bases at J, leaving 7 bases unmatched. Germline V gene lookup returns CDR1 MNHEY and CDR2 SVGEGT. The CDR3 nucleotides are TGTGCCAGCAGTTCTAGCGGGAATCCCGGCAATGAGCAGTTCTTC. Residues: CASSSSGNPGNEQFF.

This clonotype was recorded at least ten times. CDR3 in DNA: TGTGCCAGCAGCTTGTTGGGCGGCAATCAGCCCCAGCATTTT. Translated, it gives CASSLLGGNQPQHF. This chain links TRBV7-2 with TRBJ1-5; D gene uncertain. The V gene's germline CDR1 is SGHTA and CDR2 FQGNSA. V lost 3 bases and J 2 bases, leaving 8 bases between the germline ends. The CDR3 contains 14 residues. Variable domain in full (rest from reference TRBV7-2 and TRBJ1-5): GAGVSQSPSNKVTEKGKDVELRCDPISGHTALYWYRQSLGQGLEFLIYFQGNSAPDKSGLPSDRFSAERTGGSVSTLTIQRTQQEDSAVYLCASSLLGGNQPQHFGDGTRLSIL.

The table lists this clonotype with many counts. CDR3 loop: CASSLGLAGEKFF. The CDR3 DNA follows: TGTGCCAGCAGCCTGGGACTAGCGGGAGAGAAGTTCTTC. The V call is TRBV7-3, the J call TRBJ2-1; 14 bases agree with TRBD2. The CDR3 has 13 residues. V trimming: 5 bases; J trimming: 14 bases; junction bases outside the gene matches: 5. Germline V gives CDR1 SGHTA, CDR2 FQGTGA.

There are many counts of this clonotype. The CDR3 sequence is CASTLSTKIVTGELFF. The CDR3 nucleotides read TGTGCCAGCACCCTCTCAACGAAGATTGTCACCGGGGAGCTGTTTTTT. J is TRBJ2-2 and V is TRBV12-3 or TRBV12-4, with D unclear. V lost 7 bases and J 4 bases, leaving 19 bases between the germline ends. CDR3 length: 16 residues.

This clonotype occurred many times. The chain combines TRBV23-1 with TRBJ2-7; the match to TRBD1 covers 8 bases. TRBV23-1 is reported as an ORF; its role is uncertain. The J segment lost 6 bases and the V segment lost 4 bases, leaving 8 bases of the junction unmatched. The CDR3 spans 14 residues. The CDR3 sequence is CASSRAGQGSEQYF. The DNA of the CDR3 is TGCGCCAGCAGTCGCGCAGGACAGGGATCCGAGCAGTACTTC.

In its sample, this clonotype was seen many times. The rearrangement uses TRBV11-2 and TRBJ2-7, with unresolved D. CDR3 length: 13 amino acids. Germline lookup yields CDR1 SGHAT and CDR2 FQNNGV. Trimming pared 1 base from V and 7 bases from J, leaving 11 bases between. Written as DNA, the CDR3 is TGTGCCAGCAGCTTAGTAGGGCCCGAGGAGCAGTACTTC. It yields the protein CASSLVGPEEQYF.

In its sample, this clonotype was seen many times. The chain recombines TRBV5-4 with TRBJ2-5; 9 bases fit TRBD2. J gave up 5 bases and V 10 bases, and 12 bases lay outside the gene matches. Germline-derived CDR1 and CDR2 are SGHNT and YYREEE (reference sequence). The CDR3 totals 14 residues. In DNA, the CDR3 is TGTGCCGCCCGTAGCGGGAGTTTAGGGGAGACCCAGTACTTC. It translates to CAARSGSLGETQYF.

In this sample, this clonotype turned up many times. J is TRBJ2-1 and V is TRBV7-3; no clear D. Trimming removed 0 bases at V and 10 bases at J, with 10 bases between. Germline V lookup: CDR1 SGHTA, CDR2 FQGTGA. The CDR3 length is 13 residues. For the CDR3, the DNA is TGTGCCAGCAGCTTAACCCCTGGTGGGGAGCAGTTCTTC. Protein: CASSLTPGGEQFF.

The chain has TRBV20-1 and TRBJ2-1; 8 nucleotides line up with TRBD2. The CDR3 contains 14 residues. Germline V CDR1 and CDR2: DFQATT, SNEGSKA (reference sequence). Trimming removed 6 bases from V and 4 bases from J; junction bases left unmatched: 8. In nucleotides, the CDR3 is TGCAGTGCCAAGGAGCGGGGGCCATACAATGAGCAGTTCTTC. It yields the protein CSAKERGPYNEQFF.

This clonotype has a count of ten or more. The rearrangement joins TRBV10-3 to TRBJ2-5; 13 nucleotides match TRBD2. V lost 2 bases, J lost 7 bases, and 1 base stayed unmatched. Germline V CDR1 and CDR2: ENHRY, SYGVKD. The CDR3 spans 14 residues. CDR3 residues: CAISEGLAGVTQYF. CDR3 nucleotides: TGTGCCATCAGTGAGGGACTAGCGGGGGTGACCCAGTACTTC.

This clonotype has at least ten counts. The chain is built from TRBV7-9 and TRBJ2-7; 10 bases are shared with TRBD2. Losses at the gene ends were 5 bases for V and 5 bases for J; bases not matched to a gene: 9. The CDR3 length is 15 residues. Per germline, CDR1 SEHNR and CDR2 FQNEAQ (reference sequence). The CDR3 loop reads CASSPQLGLANEQYF. The CDR3 DNA follows: TGTGCCAGCAGCCCCCAGTTGGGACTAGCGAACGAGCAGTACTTC.

This clonotype was detected ten times or more. The rearrangement uses TRBV11-3 and TRBJ2-2; D is unresolved. V shed 5 bases and J shed 7 bases, with 11 bases lying between them. The CDR3 contains 13 residues. The germline CDR1 and CDR2 sequences are SGHNT and YENEEA. The CDR3 nucleotides read TGTGCCAGCAGCCACGTAATGAACGGGGAGCTGTTTTTT. Residues: CASSHVMNGELFF.

Ten or more counts support this clonotype. CDR3 nucleotides: TGTGCCAGCAGCCCAGGTCAAGTCGATACGCAGTATTTT. Residues: CASSPGQVDTQYF. The chain employs TRBV3-1 and TRBJ2-3; D not certain. The CDR3 contains 13 residues. The germline V and J ends were trimmed by 4 bases and 6 bases, with 11 bases remaining between them. Germline V CDR1 and CDR2: LGHDT, YNNKEL (reference sequence).

This clonotype was observed many times. The genes are TRBV4-1 and TRBJ2-5; D uncertain. The germline V gene has CDR1 MGHRA and CDR2 YSYEKL. This CDR3 comprises 14 residues. V lost 4 bases and J lost 4, with 13 bases in between. Written as DNA, the CDR3 is TGCGCCAGCAGCCTCTCCCATCACGCAGAGACCCAGTACTTC. This sequence encodes CASSLSHHAETQYF.

This clonotype has only a few counts. This rearrangement joins TRBV11-2 to TRBJ2-7, with D possibly being TRBD1 or TRBD2 (5 bases each). Germline CDR1 SGHAT, CDR2 FQNNGV. V lost 0 bases and J lost 6, with 9 bases in between. This CDR3 comprises 13 residues. In DNA form, the CDR3 reads TGTGCCAGCAGCTTAGAGGGGACCACCGAGCAGTACTTC. This encodes CASSLEGTTEQYF.

The chain is built from TRBV5-1 and TRBJ2-5, with 7 bases matching TRBD1. The length of the CDR3 is 14 residues. The germline CDR1 and CDR2 sequences are SGHRS and YFSETQ. After removal of 4 bases from V and 2 bases from J, the junction contained 5 bases not matched to a gene. The CDR3 protein is CASSAGTAQETQYF. The CDR3 coding sequence is TGCGCCAGCAGCGCCGGGACAGCACAAGAGACCCAGTACTTC.

This clonotype has a count of ten or more. The rearrangement links TRBV20-1 to TRBJ2-7, with 7 bases identical to TRBD1. The CDR3 contains 12 residues. Germline V CDR1 and CDR2: DFQATT, SNEGSKA (reference sequence). J was trimmed by 2 bases and V by 7 bases; bases with no gene match: 5. CDR3 nucleotides: TGCAGTGGACAGGGAAGCGCCTACGAGCAGTACTTC. This gives the protein CSGQGSAYEQYF.

This clonotype was observed many times. The chain carries TRBV10-3 and TRBJ2-5, with 7 bases that match TRBD1. Looked up from germline, CDR1 is ENHRY and CDR2 is SYGVKD. This CDR3 is built from 12 residues. Trimming cost V 9 bases and J 7 bases; bases outside gene matches: 8. The CDR3, as DNA: TGTGCCATAGGGGGCGTCGAGCCGACCCAGTACTTC. Its protein product is CAIGGVEPTQYF.

This clonotype was recorded at least ten times. The chain combines TRBV7-8 with TRBJ2-3; 8 bases map to TRBD2. The ends lost 1 base at V and 2 bases at J; junction bases unmatched: 14. CDR3 size: 19 residues. Germline CDR1 SGHVS, CDR2 FQNEAQ. The chain's CDR3 is CASSLVRRGAHTSTDTQYF. CDR3 DNA sequence: TGTGCCAGCAGCTTAGTTCGGCGGGGGGCCCACACCTCCACAGATACGCAGTATTTT. The complete variable domain, with remaining parts taken from reference TRBV7-8 and TRBJ2-3, reads GAGVSQSPRYKVAKRGQDVALRCDPISGHVSLFWYQQALGQGPEFLTYFQNEAQLDKSGLPSDRFFAERPEGSVSTLKIQRTQQEDSAVYLCASSLVRRGAHTSTDTQYFGPGTRLTVL.

This clonotype was seen at least ten times. This sequence joins TRBV7-2 and TRBJ2-7, with a weak D call TRBD2 (5 bases). V was trimmed by 1 base and J by 3 bases, leaving 22 bases between them. From germline, CDR1 is SGHTA and CDR2 FQGNSA. The CDR3 runs to 18 residues. The CDR3 bases are TGTGCCAGCAGCTTAGTCGGTTCTAACGGGGTAATCTTCTACGAGCAGTACTTC. As protein: CASSLVGSNGVIFYEQYF.

The J gene is TRBJ1-3, the V gene TRBV5-1; D may be TRBD1 (6 bases). The V end was cut by 1 base, the J end by 2 bases, with 10 bases between. This CDR3 is 15 amino acids long. CDR1 is SGHRS and CDR2 is YFSETQ in the germline V gene. CDR3: CASSLTGHPGNTIYF. CDR3 nucleotide sequence: TGCGCCAGCAGCTTGACGGGACACCCTGGAAACACCATATATTTT.

This clonotype was counted a few times. Written as DNA, the CDR3 is TGTGCCAGCAGCCCCGGGGGAGGGGCGCGGAACACCGGGGAGCTGTTTTTT. Translating gives CASSPGGGARNTGELFF. This sequence joins TRBV5-4 and TRBJ2-2; 7 bases fit TRBD2. The CDR3 sequence is 17 residues long. Germline V CDR1 and CDR2: SGHNT, YYREEE (reference sequence). The V and J ends lost 4 bases and 1 base, in that order; junction bases with no gene match: 10. Supplemented by reference TRBV5-4 and TRBJ2-2, the full variable domain reads ETGVTQSPTHLIKTRGQQVTLRCSSQSGHNTVSWYQQALGQGPQFIFQYYREEENGRGNFPPRFSGLQFPNYSSELNVNALELDDSALYLCASSPGGGARNTGELFFGEGSRLTVL.

The CDR3 sequence: CATSTQGYGYTF. Written as DNA, the CDR3 is TGTGCCACCAGTACCCAGGGTTATGGCTACACCTTC. The V call is TRBV24-1, the J call TRBJ1-2, with D maybe TRBD1 (5 bases). The germline CDR1 and CDR2 sequences are KGHDR and SFDVKD. Trimming shortened V by 6 bases and J by 5 bases, and 9 bases separated the two germline ends. This CDR3 region has 12 residues.

This clonotype occurred many times. The chain recombines TRBV7-9 with TRBJ2-7; D ambiguous. The V end lost 1 base, the J end lost 6 bases, and 7 bases lay between the germline ends. CDR1 SEHNR and CDR2 FQNEAQ come from the germline V gene (reference sequence). The CDR3 is 12 amino acids. CDR3 sequence reads: CASSLVGTEQYF. For the CDR3, the DNA is TGTGCCAGCAGCTTAGTAGGAACCGAGCAGTACTTC.

This clonotype was counted at least ten times. The chain couples TRBV4-1 to TRBJ2-4, with a possible D match to TRBD2 (5 bases). The germline gives CDR1 MGHRA, CDR2 YSYEKL. V lost 1 base and J 9 bases, leaving 19 bases between the germline ends. This CDR3 contains 16 residues. The CDR3 DNA reads as TGCGCCAGCAGCCAAGGGTGGGAGTTAGATGGGCGCATTCAGTACTTC. This translates into CASSQGWELDGRIQYF.

This clonotype was observed at least ten times. V gene TRBV5-6 combines with J gene TRBJ2-1; D is undetermined. This CDR3 contains 12 residues. Trimming took off 4 bases at V and 13 bases at J, with 15 bases between the two ends. CDR1 SGHDT and CDR2 YYEEEE come from the germline V gene. The CDR3 here is CASSIPTTPQFF. The DNA for the CDR3 is TGTGCCAGCAGCATCCCCACTACACCCCAGTTCTTC.